The 5 T cell receptor beta chains below come from one sample, sequenced in a study of blood T cell repertoires in COVID-19. TCRdb keeps only in-frame clones here, not all; method: immunoSEQ multiplex PCR. The sample carries 130,000 to 150,000 clones, 80% to 90% recorded once. The sequencing input was peripheral blood. Receptor source: a human donor in a cohort sampled during active COVID-19.

The chain combines TRBV5-1 with TRBJ2-7; weak D call: TRBD2 (5 bases). Trimming took off 3 bases at V and 5 bases at J, with 12 bases between the two ends. This CDR3 spans 13 amino acids. Germline-derived CDR1 and CDR2 are SGHRS and YFSETQ. The CDR3 nucleotides read TGCGCCAGCAGCTATCAACGGGGAGACGAGCAGTACTTC. Its translation is CASSYQRGDEQYF. The full variable domain, in which reference TRBV5-1 and TRBJ2-7 provide the parts outside the CDR3, is KAGVTQTPRYLIKTRGQQVTLSCSPISGHRSVSWYQQTPGQGLQFLFEYFSETQRNKGNFPGRFSGRQFSNSRSEMNVSTLELGDSALYLCASSYQRGDEQYFGPGTRLTVT.

The genes are TRBV7-9 and TRBJ2-2; TRBD2 matches at 7 bases. CDR3 length: 16 residues. J lost 6 bases, V lost 3 bases, and 10 bases had no gene match. Looked up from germline, CDR1 is SEHNR and CDR2 is FQNEAQ (reference sequence). The CDR3 bases are TGTGCCAGCAGCTTTTCGATAGCGGGTTCTTCCGGGGAGCTGTTTTTT. Protein: CASSFSIAGSSGELFF. The entire variable domain, with the rest obtained from reference TRBV7-9 and TRBJ2-2, is as follows: DTGVSQNPRHKITKRGQNVTFRCDPISEHNRLYWYRQTLGQGPEFLTYFQNEAQLEKSRLLSDRFSAERPKGSFSTLEIQRTEQGDSAMYLCASSFSIAGSSGELFFGEGSRLTVL.

V gene TRBV4-2 combines with J gene TRBJ1-1; D is ambiguous. The CDR3 loop spans 15 amino acids. Germline V lookup: CDR1 LGHNA, CDR2 YNFKEQ. Trimming removed 2 bases from V and 5 bases from J, with 15 bases in between. This CDR3 is CASSQTVVGETEAFF. In nucleotides, the CDR3 is TGTGCCAGCAGCCAAACCGTGGTGGGAGAGACTGAAGCTTTCTTT.

This clone was seen a handful of times. This chain uses TRBV6-5 with TRBJ1-2, with 10 positions matching TRBD1. With 5 bases clipped from V and 8 bases from J, the junction kept 8 bases outside the gene matches. Germline V gene lookup returns CDR1 MNHEY and CDR2 SVGAGI. The CDR3 has 14 amino acids. DNA of the CDR3: TGTGCCAGCAGTACTTCTAGGACAGGGGGGGGCTACACCTTC. Residues: CASSTSRTGGGYTF.

This sequence joins TRBV7-6 and TRBJ1-1; 7 nucleotides line up with TRBD1. Germline V lookup: CDR1 SGHVS, CDR2 FNYEAQ. The CDR3 spans 13 residues. V lost 5 bases to trimming and J lost 4 bases; unmatched junction nucleotides: 4. The CDR3 DNA follows: TGTGCCAGCAGCCGCACAGGGGCCACTGAAGCTTTCTTT. Translated: CASSRTGATEAFF.